This passage covers 19 T cell receptor beta chains from one sample sequenced in a study of blood T cell repertoires in COVID-19. Assay: immunoSEQ multiplex PCR; the TCRdb copy retains only in-frame clones and omits some. This table holds some 270,000 clones, about four fifths found once. The sample comprised PBMCs or T cells enriched from blood (not recorded which). The receptors were sampled from a man aged 50 or older who had recovered from COVID-19.

The chain recombines TRBV5-1 with TRBJ2-1; D remains unclear. The V gene's germline CDR1 is SGHRS and CDR2 YFSETQ. The CDR3 has 13 residues. Trimming cost V 0 bases and J 8 bases, with 9 bases left between them. The CDR3 spells CASSLAQWHEQFF. In DNA, the CDR3 is TGCGCCAGCAGCTTGGCACAGTGGCATGAGCAGTTCTTC.

The chain links TRBV7-9 to TRBJ1-2; maybe TRBD1 (6 bases). The length of the CDR3 is 16 residues. V was pared by 3 bases and J by 3 bases, with 17 bases between. Looked up from germline, CDR1 is SEHNR and CDR2 is FQNEAQ (reference sequence). The chain's CDR3 is CASSFFAGALDYGYTF. CDR3 in DNA: TGTGCCAGCAGCTTCTTTGCGGGGGCGTTGGACTATGGCTACACCTTC.

V gene TRBV21-1 combines with J gene TRBJ2-7; TRBD1 is the table's D call, not checked against the DNA. TRBV21-1 is marked as a pseudogene. CDR3 length equals 15 residues. The chain's CDR3 is CASSKGSLSSYEQYF. Here the CDR3 DNA reads TGTGCCAGCAGCAAGGGCAGCCTTAGCTCCTACGAGCAGTACTTC.

The chain combines TRBV5-1 with TRBJ2-5; D perhaps matches TRBD1 (5 bases). Germline V gives CDR1 SGHRS, CDR2 YFSETQ. Trimming shortened V by 1 base and J by 2 bases, and 9 bases separated the two germline ends. The length of the CDR3 is 14 residues. The CDR3 spells CASSLSRAQETQYF. The CDR3 DNA sequence: TGCGCCAGCAGCTTGAGCAGGGCTCAAGAGACCCAGTACTTC.

In its sample, this clone was seen once. V usage is TRBV6-5 and J usage is TRBJ1-5, with 10 positions matching TRBD1. CDR1 is MNHEY, CDR2 SVGAGI, per germline. After removal of 5 bases from V and 4 bases from J, the junction contained 5 bases not matched to a gene. CDR3 length: 15 residues. As DNA, the CDR3 is TGTGCCAGCAGTCAGGACAGGGGGTATAATCAGCCCCAGCATTTT. Residues: CASSQDRGYNQPQHF.

The chain uses TRBV5-4 and TRBJ2-5; D not certain. V was shortened by 4 bases and J by 5 bases, with 9 bases between the two germline ends. CDR3 length: 12 amino acids. The germline V gene has CDR1 SGHNT and CDR2 YYREEE (reference sequence). In DNA form, the CDR3 reads TGTGCCAGCAGCCCAGGCCTCGAGACCCAGTACTTC. This codes for CASSPGLETQYF.

The CDR3 reads CASSFTDSNNEQFF. As DNA, the CDR3 is TGTGCCAGCAGCTTTACCGACAGTAACAATGAGCAGTTCTTC. V usage is TRBV7-9 and J usage is TRBJ2-1, with TRBD1 as a possible D gene (5 bases). V lost 3 bases, J lost 5 bases, and 11 bases lay in between. Germline CDR1 reads SEHNR; CDR2 reads FQNEAQ (reference sequence). The CDR3 runs to 14 residues.

V usage is TRBV3-1 (or the pseudogene TRBV3-2) and J usage is TRBJ1-2; the match to TRBD1 covers 7 bases. V trimming: 3 bases; J trimming: 7 bases; junction bases outside the gene matches: 2. This CDR3 spans 12 amino acids. The germline CDR1 and CDR2 sequences are LGHDT and YNNKEL (reference sequence). The CDR3 loop is CASSHNRGGYTF. CDR3 DNA sequence: TGTGCCAGCAGCCATAACAGGGGTGGCTACACCTTC.

As to this clone: This sample includes further DNA sequences coding for the same CDR3. The rearrangement links TRBV5-1 to TRBJ1-1; 7 bases are a match to TRBD1. The germline V gene encodes CDR1 SGHRS and CDR2 YFSETQ. The trim removed 0 bases at V and 1 base at J, leaving 3 bases unmatched. CDR3 length equals 15 residues. The CDR3, as DNA: TGCGCCAGCAGCTTGGACCCAGGGGGGAACACTGAAGCTTTCTTT. Translating it yields CASSLDPGGNTEAFF.

The V gene is TRBV6-5, the J gene TRBJ1-5, with unresolved D. CDR1 is MNHEY and CDR2 is SVGAGI in the germline V gene. Trimming pared 6 bases from V and 2 bases from J, leaving 11 bases between. This CDR3 has 14 amino acids. The CDR3 region is CASSLEARNQPQHF. In DNA form, the CDR3 reads TGTGCCAGCAGCTTGGAGGCTCGCAATCAGCCCCAGCATTTT.

The V gene is TRBV3-1 (or the pseudogene TRBV3-2), the J gene TRBJ1-2; 7 bases map to TRBD1. CDR3 length: 15 residues. The germline V gene has CDR1 LGHDT and CDR2 YNNKEL (reference sequence). The trim removed 6 bases at V and 1 base at J, leaving 8 bases unmatched. Here the CDR3 DNA reads TGTGCCAGCAGGCCGGCGGGACAGTTTAACTATGGCTACACCTTC. Translation: CASRPAGQFNYGYTF.

The genes are TRBV11-2 and TRBJ2-1; 9 positions agree with TRBD2. V gave up 5 bases and J gave up 6 bases; unmatched junction bases: 5. The CDR3 length is 14 residues. Germline V gives CDR1 SGHAT, CDR2 FQNNGV. For the CDR3, the DNA is TGTGCCAGCAGCACCGGACTAGCGCGCAATGAGCAGTTCTTC. Its translation: CASSTGLARNEQFF.

The chain couples TRBV29-1 to TRBJ2-3, with D possibly matching TRBD1 (7 bases). Between the trimmed V and J ends, which lost 2 bases and 2 bases, there was a span of 11 bases. Germline loops: CDR1 SQVTM, CDR2 ANQGSEA. This CDR3 has 14 amino acids. CDR3 amino acids: CSVEQGGYTDTQYF. For the CDR3, the DNA is TGCAGCGTTGAACAGGGGGGTTACACAGATACGCAGTATTTT.

V gene TRBV28 combines with J gene TRBJ2-2; 7 nucleotides align to TRBD2. V shed 5 bases, J shed 4 bases, and the junction held 7 bases outside the gene matches. The CDR3 covers 15 residues. In germline, CDR1 is MDHEN, CDR2 SYDVKM. The CDR3 sequence: CASSEVAGGTGELFF. The CDR3 DNA is TGTGCCAGCAGTGAAGTAGCGGGTGGCACCGGGGAGCTGTTTTTT. Together with reference TRBV28 and TRBJ2-2, the CDR3 gives the full variable domain: DVKVTQSSRYLVKRTGEKVFLECVQDMDHENMFWYRQDPGLGLRLIYFSYDVKMKEKGDIPEGYSVSREKKERFSLILESASTNQTSMYLCASSEVAGGTGELFFGEGSRLTVL.

The chain uses TRBV10-3 and TRBJ1-2, with 11 bases fitting TRBD1. The J segment lost 5 bases and the V segment lost 8 bases, leaving 4 bases of the junction unmatched. The germline gives CDR1 ENHRY, CDR2 SYGVKD. The CDR3 totals 13 residues. The CDR3 loop reads CAIEGQGDYGYTF. DNA for the CDR3: TGTGCCATCGAGGGACAGGGGGATTATGGCTACACCTTC.

The V gene is TRBV7-8, the J gene TRBJ2-5, with D possibly TRBD1 on 5 matching bases. Trimming shortened V by 1 base and J by 3 bases, and 6 bases separated the two germline ends. The CDR3 extends over 13 amino acids. Germline V gives CDR1 SGHVS, CDR2 FQNEAQ. CDR3 protein: CASSLGQKETQYF. The CDR3 nucleotides are TGTGCCAGCAGCTTAGGACAGAAAGAGACCCAGTACTTC.

The J gene is TRBJ2-1, the V gene TRBV5-1, with 8 bases identical to TRBD2. The junction had 4 bases not matched to a gene; V was cut back by 3 bases and J by 2 bases. Germline V gene lookup returns CDR1 SGHRS and CDR2 YFSETQ. CDR3 size: 15 residues. CDR3 in DNA: TGCGCCAGCAGCTACGGGGGGGCCCCCTACAATGAGCAGTTCTTC. This sequence encodes CASSYGGAPYNEQFF.

The chain recombines TRBV19 with TRBJ1-1, with 7 positions matching TRBD1. Germline-derived CDR1 and CDR2 are LNHDA and SQIVND (reference sequence). The CDR3 sequence is 15 residues long. With 3 bases clipped from V and 1 base from J, the junction kept 5 bases outside the gene matches. CDR3 nucleotides: TGTGCCAGTAGTATCGACAGGGACTGGAACACTGAAGCTTTCTTT. Encoded protein: CASSIDRDWNTEAFF.

This sequence joins TRBV28 and TRBJ2-1; 12 bases map to TRBD2. V shed 7 bases, J shed 6 bases, and the junction held 16 bases outside the gene matches. The CDR3 is 18 amino acids. Germline V gene data show CDR1 as MDHEN and CDR2 as SYDVKM. The CDR3: CASNSWGQLAGGFNEQFF. CDR3 nucleotides: TGTGCCAGCAACTCGTGGGGGCAACTAGCGGGAGGCTTCAATGAGCAGTTCTTC.